This T cell receptor (beta chain) appears in the sequencing data of a study of shared clonotypes between healthy human individuals. Study results and limitations: Naive CD4 clonotypes were shared across several donors at roughly 5%. Memory subsets generally showed lower estimated richness than naive subsets.

Worth noting for this clone: The antigen is undetermined.

Several immunoSEQ 96-well plates shared each subset's DNA, each plate a replicate. The data were produced by immunoSEQ multiplex PCR, yet TCRdb's version contains in-frame clones alone and is incomplete. The sample lists about 1.1 million clones, approximately 80% occurring once. The TCR originated in a man between 18 and 29 years old in good health. Some clones in this sample may be carry-over from other donors' samples. Input material: memory CD4+ T cells from PBMCs. Subset specified: CD45RA-negative fraction.

The CDR3 coding sequence is TGTGCCAGCAGTTTATTAGTCAATCGAATGGGGAATGAGCAGTTCTTC. Translation gives CASSLLVNRMGNEQFF. The V call is TRBV28, the J call TRBJ2-1; no reliable D call. Germline CDR1 MDHEN, CDR2 SYDVKM. The CDR3 runs 16 residues. The ends were cut back, 1 base at V and 7 bases at J, with 17 bases in the middle.